This T cell receptor (beta chain) was obtained from a study of T cells in localized non-small cell lung cancer. Per germline, CDR1 SGHDT and CDR2 YYEEEE. CDR3 length: 18 amino acids. V shed 2 bases and J 0 bases; nucleotides not matched to a gene: 11. TCRdb's table, derived via immunoSEQ multiplex PCR, lists solely in-frame clones and lacks some. The repertoire holds over 40,000 clones, almost 90% seen once, with about 2.8% in the top ten. The specimen was peripheral blood, collected before any cancer treatment. The chain recombines TRBV5-6 with TRBJ2-3, with 8 positions matching TRBD1. The receptor was isolated from an older female donor with stage I squamous cell lung carcinoma. The CDR3 protein is CASSFDRGPLASTDTQYF. The CDR3 DNA follows: TGTGCCAGCAGCTTCGACAGGGGACCTTTAGCAAGCACAGATACGCAGTATTTT.